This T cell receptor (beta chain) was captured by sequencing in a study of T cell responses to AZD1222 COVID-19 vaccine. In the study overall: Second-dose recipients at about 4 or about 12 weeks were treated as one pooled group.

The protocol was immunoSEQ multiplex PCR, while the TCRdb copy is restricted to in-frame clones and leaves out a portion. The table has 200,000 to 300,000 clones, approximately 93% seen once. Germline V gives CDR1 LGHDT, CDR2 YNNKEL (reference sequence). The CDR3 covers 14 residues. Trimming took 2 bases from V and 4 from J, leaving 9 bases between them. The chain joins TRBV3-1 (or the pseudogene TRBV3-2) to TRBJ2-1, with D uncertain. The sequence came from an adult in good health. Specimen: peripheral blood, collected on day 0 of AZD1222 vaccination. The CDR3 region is CASSQSARYNEQFF. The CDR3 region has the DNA TGTGCCAGCAGCCAATCCGCTAGATACAATGAGCAGTTCTTC.